One T cell receptor beta chain is described in this entry. This record comes from a study of blood T cell repertoires in COVID-19. Participant-reported clinical history was the basis for cohort assignment. V lost 4 bases and J lost 9, with 10 bases in between. This CDR3 region has 12 residues. TCRdb's table, derived via immunoSEQ multiplex PCR, lists solely in-frame clones and lacks some. The sample has about 170,000 clones, roughly 87% seen once. The rearrangement links TRBV23-1 to TRBJ2-1, with D maybe TRBD2 (5 bases). TRBV23-1 is classed as an ORF, of uncertain function. The sample taken for sequencing was PBMCs or T cells enriched from blood (not recorded which). This sequence was found in a woman aged 45-65 years who had recovered from COVID-19. This CDR3 reads CASSLTGVEQFF. The CDR3 region has the DNA TGCGCCAGCAGTCTAACCGGGGTTGAGCAGTTCTTC.